The 27 T cell receptor beta chains listed next were all sequenced from one sample in a study of cytomegalovirus exposure and HLA in healthy donors. Use of 60 Vbeta and 13 Jbeta primers characterized the PCR. The assay was immunoSEQ multiplex PCR, and TCRdb's table has in-frame clones only and misses some. The listing contains 100,000 or so clones. Source material: PBMCs. The receptors were sampled from a woman in her twenties or thirties in good health and CMV-seronegative.

CDR3 amino acids: CASSKREGSNEQFF. The CDR3 DNA is TGTGCCAGTAGTAAACGGGAGGGAAGCAATGAGCAGTTCTTC. The rearrangement uses TRBV19 and TRBJ2-1; 8 bases align to TRBD2. There are 14 residues in the CDR3. With V trimmed by 4 bases and J by 6 bases, 5 bases remained unmatched. Germline CDR1 is LNHDA and CDR2 is SQIVND (reference sequence). Full variable domain (missing parts from reference TRBV19 and TRBJ2-1): DGGITQSPKYLFRKEGQNVTLSCEQNLNHDAMYWYRQDPGQGLRLIYYSQIVNDFQKGDIAEGYSVSREKKESFPLTVTSAQKNPTAFYLCASSKREGSNEQFFGPGTRLTVL.

The rearrangement links TRBV10-3 to TRBJ2-6; a possible D gene is TRBD2 (5 bases). V was trimmed by 3 bases and J by 0 bases, leaving 9 bases between them. CDR1 and CDR2 (germline): ENHRY, SYGVKD. CDR3 length: 16 amino acids. The DNA of the CDR3 is TGTGCCATCAGTGACCCGGGGTTCTCTGGGGCCAACGTCCTGACTTTC. Its translation: CAISDPGFSGANVLTF.

The chain carries TRBV18 and TRBJ1-4, with 8 bases aligning to TRBD1. CDR1 KGHSH and CDR2 LQKENI come from the germline V gene. The CDR3 consists of 15 residues. After removal of 2 bases from V and 3 bases from J, the junction contained 2 bases not matched to a gene. CDR3 region: CASSPVQGANEKLFF. CDR3 in DNA: TGTGCCAGCTCACCAGTACAGGGGGCTAATGAAAAACTGTTTTTT.

This chain links TRBV15 with TRBJ1-1; TRBD1 might be the D (5 bases). Per the germline V gene, CDR1 is LNHNV and CDR2 is YYDKDF (reference sequence). The CDR3 is 14 amino acids. With 1 base removed from V and 4 bases from J, the gap between germline ends came to 10 bases. The CDR3 is CATSRGGGVTEAFF. Here the CDR3 DNA reads TGTGCCACCAGCAGAGGAGGAGGGGTCACTGAAGCTTTCTTT.

Worth noting for this clone: One end of the junction is discordant with germline, which a read error may explain. The V gene is TRBV4-1, the J gene TRBJ2-7; maybe TRBD2 (5 bases). The V gene's germline CDR1 is MGHRA and CDR2 YSYEKL. This CDR3 spans 15 amino acids. The CDR3 DNA is TGCGCCGGCAGCCAAGTTTGGCTAGCCACCTACGAGCAGTACTTC. It yields the protein CAGSQVWLATYEQYF.

The chain is built from TRBV28 and TRBJ2-6; D unclear. Germline CDR1 MDHEN, CDR2 SYDVKM. The germline V and J ends were trimmed by 3 bases and 2 bases, with 11 bases remaining between them. There are 16 residues in the CDR3. For the CDR3, the DNA is TGTGCCAGCAGTTTCGATCGTGGAGCTGGGGCCAACGTCCTGACTTTC. Translated: CASSFDRGAGANVLTF.

This rearrangement joins TRBV19 to TRBJ2-2, with 7 bases fitting TRBD1. The V segment lost 5 bases and the J segment 3 bases; nucleotides outside the gene matches: 6. Germline V CDR1 and CDR2: LNHDA, SQIVND (reference sequence). The CDR3 extends over 15 amino acids. CDR3 loop: CASSYDREYTGELFF. CDR3 DNA sequence: TGTGCCAGTAGTTACGACAGGGAATACACCGGGGAGCTGTTTTTT. Together with reference TRBV19 and TRBJ2-2, the CDR3 gives the full variable domain: DGGITQSPKYLFRKEGQNVTLSCEQNLNHDAMYWYRQDPGQGLRLIYYSQIVNDFQKGDIAEGYSVSREKKESFPLTVTSAQKNPTAFYLCASSYDREYTGELFFGEGSRLTVL.

This chain uses TRBV15 with TRBJ2-3; TRBD2 might be the D (6 bases). The length of the CDR3 is 16 residues. Germline V gene sequence: CDR1 LNHNV, CDR2 YYDKDF (reference sequence). V gave up 0 bases and J gave up 2 bases, with 12 bases separating them. The CDR3: CATSRDGGTPTDTQYF. The CDR3 DNA follows: TGTGCCACCAGCAGAGATGGGGGGACGCCCACAGATACGCAGTATTTT.

The chain is built from TRBV10-3 and TRBJ2-7; 9 nucleotides match TRBD2. CDR3 size: 14 residues. The V gene end was trimmed by 6 bases and the J gene end by 7 bases; junction bases not matched to a gene: 10. Germline V gene sequence: CDR1 ENHRY, CDR2 SYGVKD. In DNA form, the CDR3 reads TGTGCCATCAGGCCGGGACTAGCTGGGCTAGAGCAGTACTTC. Residues: CAIRPGLAGLEQYF.

J is TRBJ2-2 and V is TRBV27, with D perhaps matching TRBD2 (6 bases). V was cut by 3 bases and J by 3 bases, with 14 bases left in between. Germline V gene sequence: CDR1 MNHEY, CDR2 SMNVEV (reference sequence). This CDR3 region has 16 residues. The CDR3, as DNA: TGTGCCAGCAGTTTTTCCGGGAGATCGGACACCGGGGAGCTGTTTTTT. This gives the protein CASSFSGRSDTGELFF.

The V and J genes are TRBV9 and TRBJ2-2; 8 bases line up with TRBD2. This CDR3 has 20 amino acids. In germline, CDR1 is SGDLS, CDR2 YYNGEE. J lost 0 bases, V lost 1 base, and 14 bases had no gene match. The CDR3 here is CASSVFSGSYQPANTGELFF. DNA of the CDR3: TGTGCCAGCAGCGTATTCAGCGGGAGTTACCAACCAGCGAACACCGGGGAGCTGTTTTTT. The full variable domain, in which reference TRBV9 and TRBJ2-2 provide the parts outside the CDR3, is DSGVTQTPKHLITATGQRVTLRCSPRSGDLSVYWYQQSLDQGLQFLIQYYNGEERAKGNILERFSAQQFPDLHSELNLSSLELGDSALYFCASSVFSGSYQPANTGELFFGEGSRLTVL.

This clone is called medium-sized based on its frequency. This rearrangement joins TRBV19 to TRBJ2-7; D is perhaps TRBD2 (5 bases). Germline CDR1 and CDR2: LNHDA and SQIVND (reference sequence). The V gene lost 1 base and the J gene lost 5 bases, with 15 bases spanning the gap. The CDR3 covers 15 residues. This chain's CDR3 is CASSIGAAGGDEQYF. CDR3 nucleotide sequence: TGTGCCAGTAGTATAGGGGCGGCAGGAGGAGACGAGCAGTACTTC.

The chain employs TRBV5-4 and TRBJ2-7; D is perhaps TRBD2 (6 bases). Germline lookup yields CDR1 SGHNT and CDR2 YYREEE (reference sequence). V was shortened by 6 bases and J by 2 bases, with 15 bases between the two germline ends. There are 14 residues in the CDR3. The CDR3 here is CASTGGKGTYEQYF. CDR3 bases: TGTGCCAGCACCGGAGGGAAGGGCACCTACGAGCAGTACTTC. The whole variable domain, filled in from reference TRBV5-4 and TRBJ2-7, reads ETGVTQSPTHLIKTRGQQVTLRCSSQSGHNTVSWYQQALGQGPQFIFQYYREEENGRGNFPPRFSGLQFPNYSSELNVNALELDDSALYLCASTGGKGTYEQYFGPGTRLTVT.

The chain has TRBV9 and TRBJ2-1; 8 bases match TRBD2. CDR1 SGDLS and CDR2 YYNGEE come from the germline V gene. The ends lost 1 base at V and 4 bases at J; junction bases unmatched: 4. This CDR3 spans 15 amino acids. CDR3 in DNA: TGTGCCAGCAGCGTAAGGGTAGCGGGGTACAATGAGCAGTTCTTC. Amino acid sequence: CASSVRVAGYNEQFF.

V usage is TRBV28 and J usage is TRBJ1-3; 8 positions match TRBD1. The V and J ends lost 7 bases and 0 bases, in that order; junction bases with no gene match: 5. Germline CDR1 is MDHEN and CDR2 is SYDVKM. The CDR3 sequence is 15 residues long. The CDR3 DNA is TGTGCCAGCAAAGAAACAGGGGGCTCTGGAAACACCATATATTTT. Residues: CASKETGGSGNTIYF.

This chain links TRBV5-1 with TRBJ2-2, with D maybe TRBD2 (5 bases). Looked up from germline, CDR1 is SGHRS and CDR2 is YFSETQ. The CDR3 runs to 15 residues. V lost 2 bases and J 4 bases, leaving 12 bases between the germline ends. The DNA of the CDR3 is TGCGCCAGCAGCTTCACCCAACGGGGCACCGGGGAGCTGTTTTTT. This codes for CASSFTQRGTGELFF.

This rearrangement joins TRBV15 to TRBJ1-4; D not certain. Germline-derived CDR1 and CDR2 are LNHNV and YYDKDF (reference sequence). Trimming pared 0 bases from V and 8 bases from J, leaving 13 bases between. The CDR3 has 15 amino acids. CDR3 nucleotides: TGTGCCACCAGCAGAGAATCCGGGGAGGGAGAAAAACTGTTTTTT. Its protein product is CATSRESGEGEKLFF. The variable domain in full, with the rest retrieved from reference TRBV15 and TRBJ1-4, is DAMVIQNPRYQVTQFGKPVTLSCSQTLNHNVMYWYQQKSSQAPKLLFHYYDKDFNNEADTPDNFQSRRPNTSFCFLDIRSPGLGDTAMYLCATSRESGEGEKLFFGSGTQLSVL.

V usage is TRBV7-9 and J usage is TRBJ1-1; possibly TRBD1 for D (5 bases). CDR3 length: 16 amino acids. The V gene's germline CDR1 is SEHNR and CDR2 FQNEAQ (reference sequence). V was clipped by 3 bases and J by 6 bases, with 20 bases between them. The CDR3 region has the DNA TGTGCCAGCAGCTTGGTCGGGTCCCCTGGGGGGGCTGAAGCTTTCTTT. Translated, it gives CASSLVGSPGGAEAFF.

This chain uses TRBV6-5 with TRBJ2-5; no firm D call. The J call may be wrong; the DNA end is better matched by TRBJ2-7. Germline CDR1 MNHEY, CDR2 SVGAGI. The CDR3 has 11 amino acids. The CDR3: CASSRFNEQYF. CDR3 bases: TGTGCCAGCAGCAGGTTCAACGAGCAGTACTTC.

The chain recombines TRBV21-1 with TRBJ1-5; whether TRBD1, the table's D call, matches the DNA was not checked. TRBV21-1 is marked as a pseudogene. The CDR3 consists of 15 residues. CDR3 DNA sequence: TGTGCCAGCAGCACAAGGACAGGCAGCAATCAGCCCCAGCATTTT. Its protein is CASSTRTGSNQPQHF.

The chain links TRBV29-1 to TRBJ2-7; D remains unclear. The ends were cut back, 4 bases at V and 0 bases at J, with 7 bases in the middle. Germline assignment: CDR1 SQVTM and CDR2 ANQGSEA. The CDR3 consists of 12 residues. This chain's CDR3 is CSVGLDSYEQYF. DNA for the CDR3: TGCAGCGTTGGGTTAGACTCCTACGAGCAGTACTTC.

The CDR3 nucleotides are TGCGCCAGCAGTAGACTCCTCGAGACCGAGCAGTACTTC. Translating it yields CASSRLLETEQYF. This chain connects TRBV5-1 to TRBJ2-7; D unresolved. V lost 5 bases to trimming and J lost 6 bases, with 15 bases between them. Germline V gene lookup returns CDR1 SGHRS and CDR2 YFSETQ. CDR3 size: 13 residues.

This sequence joins TRBV18 and TRBJ1-1; D is unclear. The CDR3 extends over 12 amino acids. Germline V gene data show CDR1 as KGHSH and CDR2 as LQKENI. V lost 3 bases to trimming and J lost 1 base, with 3 bases between them. The CDR3 here is CASSPRNTEAFF. The CDR3 nucleotides read TGTGCCAGCTCACCCAGGAACACTGAAGCTTTCTTT.

The chain uses TRBV6-4 and TRBJ1-6; D may be TRBD1 (5 bases). Germline V gives CDR1 MRHNA, CDR2 SNTAGT. The V end lost 6 bases, the J end lost 7 bases, and 13 bases lay between the germline ends. The CDR3 covers 14 residues. The CDR3 sequence: CASSTGTSNSPLHF. CDR3 DNA: TGTGCCAGCAGCACCGGGACTTCAAATTCACCCCTCCACTTT.

J is TRBJ2-1 and V is TRBV5-1, with D possibly TRBD1 on 5 matching bases. Germline CDR1 SGHRS, CDR2 YFSETQ. Deletions cut 4 bases from V and 4 bases from J, with 18 bases between. The CDR3 is made up of 16 amino acids. The CDR3 DNA is TGCGCCAGCAGCCGTCAGAGGACACCCATTTACAATGAGCAGTTCTTC. This translates into CASSRQRTPIYNEQFF.

The chain joins TRBV11-2 to TRBJ1-2; 9 nucleotides align to TRBD1. With 1 base clipped from V and 8 bases from J, the junction kept 5 bases outside the gene matches. Germline V gene sequence: CDR1 SGHAT, CDR2 FQNNGV. The CDR3 consists of 14 residues. The CDR3 sequence: CASSLGWTGEGYTF. DNA for the CDR3: TGTGCCAGCAGCTTAGGATGGACAGGGGAGGGCTACACCTTC.

The V call is TRBV6-6, the J call TRBJ1-2; D is unresolved. Germline-derived CDR1 and CDR2 are MNHNY and SVGAGI (reference sequence). The ends were cut back, 0 bases at V and 7 bases at J, with 9 bases in the middle. The CDR3 consists of 13 residues. CDR3 protein: CASSYSTGTGYTF. CDR3 nucleotides: TGTGCCAGCAGTTACTCGACGGGTACTGGCTACACCTTC.